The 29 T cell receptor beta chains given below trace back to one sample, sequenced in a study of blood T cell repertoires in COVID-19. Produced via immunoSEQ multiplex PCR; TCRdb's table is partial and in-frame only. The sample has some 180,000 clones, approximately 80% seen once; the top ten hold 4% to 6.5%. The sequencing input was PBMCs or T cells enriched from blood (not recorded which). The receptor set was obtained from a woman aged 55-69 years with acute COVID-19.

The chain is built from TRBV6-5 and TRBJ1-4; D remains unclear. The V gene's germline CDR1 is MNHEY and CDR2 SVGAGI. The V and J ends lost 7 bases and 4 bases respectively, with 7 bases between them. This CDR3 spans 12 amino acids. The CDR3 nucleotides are TGTGCCAGCAAGCGGAATAATGAAAAACTGTTTTTT. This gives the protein CASKRNNEKLFF.

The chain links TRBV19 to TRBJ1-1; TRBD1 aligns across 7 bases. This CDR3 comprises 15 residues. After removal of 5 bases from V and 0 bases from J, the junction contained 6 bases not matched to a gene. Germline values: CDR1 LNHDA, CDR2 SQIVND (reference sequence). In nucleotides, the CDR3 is TGTGCCAGTAGTCCCCAGGACAGGTTGAACACTGAAGCTTTCTTT. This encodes CASSPQDRLNTEAFF.

CDR3 amino acids: CASSQRSVVNEQFF. CDR3 nucleotide sequence: TGTGCCAGCAGCCAGAGGAGCGTGGTAAATGAGCAGTTCTTC. This chain joins TRBV3-1 (or the pseudogene TRBV3-2) and TRBJ2-1; D gene uncertain. The V gene's germline CDR1 is LGHDT and CDR2 YNNKEL (reference sequence). The CDR3 contains 14 residues. The V end lost 3 bases, the J end lost 7 bases, and 13 bases lay between the germline ends.

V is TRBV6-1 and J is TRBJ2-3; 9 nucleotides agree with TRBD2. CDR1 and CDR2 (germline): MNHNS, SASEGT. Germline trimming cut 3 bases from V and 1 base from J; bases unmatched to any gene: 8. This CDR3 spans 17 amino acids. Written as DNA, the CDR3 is TGTGCCAGCAGTGATTTAAAGAGGACTAGCGGCACAGATACGCAGTATTTT. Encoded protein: CASSDLKRTSGTDTQYF.

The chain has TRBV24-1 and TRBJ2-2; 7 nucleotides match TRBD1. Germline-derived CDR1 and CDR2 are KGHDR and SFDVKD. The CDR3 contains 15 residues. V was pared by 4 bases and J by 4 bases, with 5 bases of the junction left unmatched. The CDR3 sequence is CATSEGGSGTGELFF. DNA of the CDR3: TGTGCCACCAGTGAAGGGGGCTCGGGCACCGGGGAGCTGTTTTTT.

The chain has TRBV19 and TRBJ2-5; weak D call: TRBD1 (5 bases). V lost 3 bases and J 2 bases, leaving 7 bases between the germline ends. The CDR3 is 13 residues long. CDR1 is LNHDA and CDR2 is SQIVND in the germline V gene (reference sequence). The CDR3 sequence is CASSIDRQETQYF. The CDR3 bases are TGTGCCAGTAGTATTGACAGACAAGAGACCCAGTACTTC.

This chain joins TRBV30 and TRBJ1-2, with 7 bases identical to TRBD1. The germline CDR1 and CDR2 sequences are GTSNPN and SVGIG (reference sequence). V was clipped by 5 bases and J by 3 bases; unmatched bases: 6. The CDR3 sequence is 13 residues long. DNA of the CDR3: TGTGCCTGGGGGACAGTTAACTACTATGGCTACACCTTC. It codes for CAWGTVNYYGYTF.

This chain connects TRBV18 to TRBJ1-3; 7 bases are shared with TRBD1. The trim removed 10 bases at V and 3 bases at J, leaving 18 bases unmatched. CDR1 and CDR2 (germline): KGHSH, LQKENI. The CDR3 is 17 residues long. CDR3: CATGGGGGAGSGNTIYF. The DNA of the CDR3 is TGTGCCACCGGCGGCGGAGGGGGCGCGGGAAGTGGAAACACCATATATTTT. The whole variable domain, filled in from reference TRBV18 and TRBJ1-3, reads NAGVMQNPRHLVRRRGQEARLRCSPMKGHSHVYWYRQLPEEGLKFMVYLQKENIIDESGMPKERFSAEFPKEGPSILRIQQVVRGDSAAYFCATGGGGGAGSGNTIYFGEGSWLTVV.

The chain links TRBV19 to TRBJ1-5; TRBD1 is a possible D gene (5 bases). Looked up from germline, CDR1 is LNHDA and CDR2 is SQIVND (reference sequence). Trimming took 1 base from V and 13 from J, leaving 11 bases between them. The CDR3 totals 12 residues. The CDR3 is CASSIALGGQHF. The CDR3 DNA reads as TGTGCCAGTAGTATAGCCCTGGGGGGGCAGCATTTT.

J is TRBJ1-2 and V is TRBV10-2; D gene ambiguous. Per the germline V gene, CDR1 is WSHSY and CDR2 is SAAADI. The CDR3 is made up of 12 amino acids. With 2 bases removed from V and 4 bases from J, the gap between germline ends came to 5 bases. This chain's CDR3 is CASSEPGYGYTF. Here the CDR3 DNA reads TGCGCCAGCAGTGAGCCAGGCTATGGCTACACCTTC.

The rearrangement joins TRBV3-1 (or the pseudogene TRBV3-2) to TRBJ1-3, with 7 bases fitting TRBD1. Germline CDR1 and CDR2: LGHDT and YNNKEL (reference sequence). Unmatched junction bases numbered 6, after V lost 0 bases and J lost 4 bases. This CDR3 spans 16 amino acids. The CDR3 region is CASSQDVGQRGNTIYF. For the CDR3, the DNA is TGTGCCAGCAGCCAAGATGTGGGACAGAGAGGAAACACCATATATTTT.

CDR3 region: CASRLKAGTNYGYTF. Written as DNA, the CDR3 is TGCGCCAGCAGACTAAAGGCCGGGACAAATTATGGCTACACCTTC. V gene TRBV10-1 combines with J gene TRBJ1-2; D is perhaps TRBD1 (6 bases). Germline lookup yields CDR1 WNHNN and CDR2 SYGVQD (reference sequence). The V gene lost 6 bases and the J gene lost 5 bases, with 19 bases spanning the gap. There are 15 residues in the CDR3.

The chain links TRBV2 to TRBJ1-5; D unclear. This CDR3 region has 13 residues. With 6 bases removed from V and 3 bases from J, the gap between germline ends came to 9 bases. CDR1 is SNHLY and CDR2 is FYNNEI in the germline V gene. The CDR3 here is CASSAQTNQPQHF. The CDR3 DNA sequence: TGTGCCAGCAGCGCACAGACCAATCAGCCCCAGCATTTT.

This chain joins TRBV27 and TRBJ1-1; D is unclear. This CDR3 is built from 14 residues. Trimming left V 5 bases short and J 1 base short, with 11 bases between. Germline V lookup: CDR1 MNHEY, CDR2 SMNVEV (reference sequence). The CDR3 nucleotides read TGTGCCAGCAGTCTAAGCGGAGCGAACACTGAAGCTTTCTTT. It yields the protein CASSLSGANTEAFF.

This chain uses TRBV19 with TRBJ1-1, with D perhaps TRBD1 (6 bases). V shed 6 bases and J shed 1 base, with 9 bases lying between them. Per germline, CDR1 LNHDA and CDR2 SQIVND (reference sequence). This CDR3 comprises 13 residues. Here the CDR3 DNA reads TGTGCCAGTAGGACACAGGGGAACACTGAAGCTTTCTTT. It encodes CASRTQGNTEAFF.

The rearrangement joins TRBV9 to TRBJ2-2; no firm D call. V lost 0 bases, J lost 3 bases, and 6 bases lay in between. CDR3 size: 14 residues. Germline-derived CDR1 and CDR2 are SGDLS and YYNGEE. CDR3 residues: CASSVAVDTGELFF. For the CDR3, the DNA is TGTGCCAGCAGCGTAGCGGTCGACACCGGGGAGCTGTTTTTT.

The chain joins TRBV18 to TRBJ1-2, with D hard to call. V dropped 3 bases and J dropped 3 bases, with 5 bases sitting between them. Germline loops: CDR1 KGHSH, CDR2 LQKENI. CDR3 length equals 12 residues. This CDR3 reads CASSPEDYGYTF. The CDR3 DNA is TGTGCCAGCTCACCGGAGGACTATGGCTACACCTTC.

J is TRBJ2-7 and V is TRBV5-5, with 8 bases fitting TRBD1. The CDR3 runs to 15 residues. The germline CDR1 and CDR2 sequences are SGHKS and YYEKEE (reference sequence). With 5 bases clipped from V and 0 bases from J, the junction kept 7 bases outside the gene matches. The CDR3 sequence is CASRITGGNSYEQYF. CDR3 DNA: TGTGCCAGCAGGATTACAGGGGGAAACTCCTACGAGCAGTACTTC.

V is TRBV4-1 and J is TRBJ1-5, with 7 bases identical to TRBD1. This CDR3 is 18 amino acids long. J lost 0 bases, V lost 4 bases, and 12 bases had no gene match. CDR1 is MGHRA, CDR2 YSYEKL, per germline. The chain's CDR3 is CASSPRTGQPYSNQPQHF. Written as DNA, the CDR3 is TGCGCCAGCAGCCCTAGGACAGGCCAGCCTTATAGCAATCAGCCCCAGCATTTT.

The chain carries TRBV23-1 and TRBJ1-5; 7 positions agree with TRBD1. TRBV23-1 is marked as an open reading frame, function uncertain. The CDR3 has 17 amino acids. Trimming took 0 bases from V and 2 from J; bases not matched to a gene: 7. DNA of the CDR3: TGCGCCAGCAGTCAATCAGGGCAGGGGGGAGGCAATCAGCCCCAGCATTTT. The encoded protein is CASSQSGQGGGNQPQHF.

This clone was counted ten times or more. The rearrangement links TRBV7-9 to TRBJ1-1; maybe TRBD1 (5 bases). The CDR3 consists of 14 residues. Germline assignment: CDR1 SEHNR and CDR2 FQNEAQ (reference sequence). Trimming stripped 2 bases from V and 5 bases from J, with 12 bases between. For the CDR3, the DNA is TGTGCCAGCAGCTTAAGGGACTCAGGGACTGAAGCTTTCTTT. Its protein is CASSLRDSGTEAFF.

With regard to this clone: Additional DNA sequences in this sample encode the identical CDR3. CDR3 region: CASGQGRYGYTF. The DNA of the CDR3 is TGTGCCAGTGGACAGGGACGGTATGGCTACACCTTC. The chain employs TRBV19 and TRBJ1-2; the match to TRBD1 covers 8 bases. V lost 8 bases and J lost 5; bases outside the gene matches: 4. CDR1 is LNHDA, CDR2 SQIVND, per germline (reference sequence). The CDR3 length is 12 residues.

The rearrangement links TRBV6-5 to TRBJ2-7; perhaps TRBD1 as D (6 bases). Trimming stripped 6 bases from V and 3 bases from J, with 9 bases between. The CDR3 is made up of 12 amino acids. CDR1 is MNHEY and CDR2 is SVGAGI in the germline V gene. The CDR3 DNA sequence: TGTGCCAGCAGACAGGACAGCTACGAGCAGTACTTC. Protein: CASRQDSYEQYF.

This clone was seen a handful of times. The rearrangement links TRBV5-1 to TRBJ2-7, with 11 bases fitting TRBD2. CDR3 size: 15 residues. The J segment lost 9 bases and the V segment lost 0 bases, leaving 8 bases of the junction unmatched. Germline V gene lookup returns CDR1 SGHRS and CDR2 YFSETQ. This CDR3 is CASSLVLAGGSGQYF. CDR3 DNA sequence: TGCGCCAGCAGCTTGGTGCTAGCGGGAGGATCGGGGCAGTACTTC.

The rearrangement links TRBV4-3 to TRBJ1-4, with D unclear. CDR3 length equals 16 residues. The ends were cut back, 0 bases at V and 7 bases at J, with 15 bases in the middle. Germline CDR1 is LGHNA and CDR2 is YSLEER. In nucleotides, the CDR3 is TGCGCCAGCAGCCAAGAAGGAGGGTTTGGCGGTGAAAAACTGTTTTTT. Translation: CASSQEGGFGGEKLFF.

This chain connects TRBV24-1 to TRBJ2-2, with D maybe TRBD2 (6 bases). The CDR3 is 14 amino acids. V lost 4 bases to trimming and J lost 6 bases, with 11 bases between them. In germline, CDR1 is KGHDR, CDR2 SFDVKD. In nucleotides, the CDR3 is TGTGCCACCAGTGAGTCCGGGGAGGCCGGGGAGCTGTTTTTT. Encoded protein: CATSESGEAGELFF.

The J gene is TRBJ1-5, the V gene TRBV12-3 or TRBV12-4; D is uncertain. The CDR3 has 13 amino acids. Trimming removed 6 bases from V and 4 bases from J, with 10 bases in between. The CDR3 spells CASSPRGNQPQHF. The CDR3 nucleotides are TGTGCCAGCAGCCCCCGAGGAAATCAGCCCCAGCATTTT.

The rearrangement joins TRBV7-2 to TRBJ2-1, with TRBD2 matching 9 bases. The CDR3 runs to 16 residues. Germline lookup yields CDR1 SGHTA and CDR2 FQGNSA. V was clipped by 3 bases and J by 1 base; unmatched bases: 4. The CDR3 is CASSLSGGRSYNEQFF. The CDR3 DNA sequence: TGTGCCAGCAGCTTGAGCGGGGGGCGTTCCTACAATGAGCAGTTCTTC. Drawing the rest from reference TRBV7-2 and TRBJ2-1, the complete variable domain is GAGVSQSPSNKVTEKGKDVELRCDPISGHTALYWYRQSLGQGLEFLIYFQGNSAPDKSGLPSDRFSAERTGGSVSTLTIQRTQQEDSAVYLCASSLSGGRSYNEQFFGPGTRLTVL.

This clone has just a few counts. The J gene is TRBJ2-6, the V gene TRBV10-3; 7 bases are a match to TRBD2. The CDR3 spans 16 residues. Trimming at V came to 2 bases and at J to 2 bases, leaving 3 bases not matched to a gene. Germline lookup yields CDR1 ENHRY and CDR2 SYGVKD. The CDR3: CAISEGGGTGANVLTF. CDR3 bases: TGTGCCATCAGTGAGGGGGGAGGGACTGGGGCCAACGTCCTGACTTTC.